The 30 T cell receptor beta chains given below trace back to one sample, sequenced in a study of cytomegalovirus exposure and HLA in healthy donors. The method was immunoSEQ multiplex PCR; TCRdb's version includes in-frame clones alone and lacks a portion of them. Of tens of thousands of clones in the sample, 80% to 95% were seen once. The sequencing sample was made of PBMCs. The receptors originated from a woman in her 30s in good health and CMV-seronegative.

The V gene is TRBV10-3, the J gene TRBJ2-2; perhaps TRBD2 as D (6 bases). There are 17 residues in the CDR3. Germline CDR1 and CDR2: ENHRY and SYGVKD. Trimming shortened V by 10 bases and J by 4 bases, and 25 bases separated the two germline ends. The CDR3 bases are TGTGCCAGCGGATCACCTCATGGAGGGCCGGCCACCGGGGAGCTGTTTTTT. Translation gives CASGSPHGGPATGELFF.

V gene TRBV6-1 combines with J gene TRBJ2-7, with D perhaps matching TRBD2 (5 bases). The CDR3 length is 15 residues. Trimming stripped 2 bases from V and 0 bases from J, with 11 bases between. Germline CDR1 and CDR2: MNHNS and SASEGT. CDR3 nucleotide sequence: TGTGCCAGCAGTGAAAGCGGATACCTCTCCTACGAGCAGTACTTC. Its protein product is CASSESGYLSYEQYF.

This clone was counted a single time. The CDR3 is CAWAEGLAGVGYEQYF. For the CDR3, the DNA is TGTGCCTGGGCCGAAGGACTAGCGGGAGTGGGCTACGAGCAGTACTTC. The chain combines TRBV30 with TRBJ2-7; 13 bases align to TRBD2. V gave up 5 bases and J gave up 3 bases; unmatched junction bases: 10. CDR1 GTSNPN and CDR2 SVGIG come from the germline V gene (reference sequence). CDR3 length: 16 amino acids.

The chain combines TRBV19 with TRBJ1-2, with D tentatively TRBD1 (6 bases). This CDR3 comprises 17 residues. Germline V lookup: CDR1 LNHDA, CDR2 SQIVND (reference sequence). V was clipped by 4 bases and J by 4 bases, with 22 bases between them. For the CDR3, the DNA is TGTGCCAGTAGTAGAGGCGAATTATGGACAGCTAGCTATGGCTACACCTTC. Its translation: CASSRGELWTASYGYTF.

This rearrangement joins TRBV9 to TRBJ1-2; TRBD1 matches at 10 bases. Germline lookup yields CDR1 SGDLS and CDR2 YYNGEE. V gave up 3 bases and J gave up 7 bases; unmatched junction bases: 9. This CDR3 spans 15 amino acids. The CDR3: CASSEEGQGRGGYTF. The CDR3 DNA reads as TGTGCCAGCAGCGAAGAGGGACAGGGGAGGGGTGGCTACACCTTC.

This CDR3 is CASSASDRGLYGYTF. The DNA for the CDR3 is TGTGCCAGCAGCGCCTCGGACAGGGGGCTATATGGCTACACCTTC. V and J are TRBV9 and TRBJ1-2, with 11 bases identical to TRBD1. This CDR3 region has 15 residues. Unmatched junction bases numbered 6, after V lost 3 bases and J lost 5 bases. In germline, CDR1 is SGDLS, CDR2 YYNGEE.

Remarks on this clone: In the same sample, other DNA sequences code for this CDR3. The gene calls are TRBV28 and TRBJ2-7, with 9 bases lining up with TRBD2. Looked up from germline, CDR1 is MDHEN and CDR2 is SYDVKM. The CDR3 extends over 14 amino acids. Trimming at V came to 3 bases and at J to 4 bases, leaving 4 bases not matched to a gene. CDR3 DNA sequence: TGTGCCAGCAGTTTGGCGGGGGGGACTTACGAGCAGTACTTC. Protein sequence: CASSLAGGTYEQYF. Filled out from reference TRBV28 and TRBJ2-7, the complete variable domain reads DVKVTQSSRYLVKRTGEKVFLECVQDMDHENMFWYRQDPGLGLRLIYFSYDVKMKEKGDIPEGYSVSREKKERFSLILESASTNQTSMYLCASSLAGGTYEQYFGPGTRLTVT.

The CDR3 here is CASSTSGSRSDTQYF. The DNA of the CDR3 is TGTGCCAGTAGTACTAGCGGGAGTAGGTCAGATACGCAGTATTTT. The chain employs TRBV19 and TRBJ2-3; 10 nucleotides match TRBD2. V trimming: 4 bases; J trimming: 4 bases; junction bases outside the gene matches: 5. Germline CDR1 reads LNHDA; CDR2 reads SQIVND (reference sequence). The CDR3 runs to 15 residues.

The chain joins TRBV6-1 to TRBJ2-1; TRBD2 matches at 7 bases. V shed 6 bases and J 5 bases; nucleotides not matched to a gene: 4. CDR3 length: 13 residues. Germline assignment: CDR1 MNHNS and CDR2 SASEGT. The CDR3 sequence is CASRGGVHNEQFF. For the CDR3, the DNA is TGTGCCAGCAGGGGAGGGGTACACAATGAGCAGTTCTTC.

The V and J genes are TRBV19 and TRBJ2-1; 7 positions match TRBD2. Per the germline V gene, CDR1 is LNHDA and CDR2 is SQIVND (reference sequence). Trimming at V came to 6 bases and at J to 8 bases, leaving 13 bases not matched to a gene. The CDR3 spans 15 residues. The CDR3 region has the DNA TGTGCCAGTAGAATGGGACTACGTCTAGGCCATGAGCAGTTCTTC. Amino acids: CASRMGLRLGHEQFF.

This clone has only one observation. The chain has TRBV4-2 and TRBJ2-1; weak D call: TRBD1 (6 bases). The CDR3 sequence is 17 residues long. Germline values: CDR1 LGHNA, CDR2 YNFKEQ. V gave up 0 bases and J gave up 8 bases, with 20 bases separating them. The CDR3 loop is CASSQDLLSRGSDEQFF. CDR3 coding DNA: TGTGCCAGCAGCCAAGATTTGCTCTCCAGGGGCAGCGATGAGCAGTTCTTC.

This clone was recorded once. The V gene is TRBV18, the J gene TRBJ1-1; D is ambiguous. Germline CDR1 KGHSH, CDR2 LQKENI. V was clipped by 3 bases and J by 4 bases, with 3 bases between them. CDR3 length: 11 amino acids. CDR3 nucleotides: TGTGCCAGCTCACCGAGCACTGAAGCTTTCTTT. Its translation: CASSPSTEAFF. Full variable domain (outside the CDR3, taken from reference TRBV18 and TRBJ1-1): NAGVMQNPRHLVRRRGQEARLRCSPMKGHSHVYWYRQLPEEGLKFMVYLQKENIIDESGMPKERFSAEFPKEGPSILRIQQVVRGDSAAYFCASSPSTEAFFGQGTRLTVV.

The CDR3 loop reads CASSIPSTVVAFF. The CDR3 nucleotides read TGTGCCAGTAGTATCCCTTCAACGGTAGTTGCTTTCTTT. The rearrangement uses TRBV19 and TRBJ1-1, with no clear D. CDR1 and CDR2 from the germline V gene are LNHDA and SQIVND (reference sequence). The CDR3 runs 13 residues. Trimming left V 3 bases short and J 11 bases short, with 16 bases between.

The V call is TRBV6-5, the J call TRBJ2-7, with a possible D match to TRBD2 (6 bases). V was shortened by 3 bases and J by 3 bases, with 18 bases between the two germline ends. The germline gives CDR1 MNHEY, CDR2 SVGAGI. The CDR3 runs to 16 residues. CDR3 sequence: CASSYSRSSASYEQYF. CDR3 sequence (DNA): TGTGCCAGCAGTTATTCTCGGTCTAGCGCCAGCTACGAGCAGTACTTC.

V usage is TRBV7-8 and J usage is TRBJ2-7; maybe TRBD2 (6 bases). CDR3 size: 14 residues. Trimming cost V 5 bases and J 2 bases, with 13 bases left between them. The germline V gene has CDR1 SGHVS and CDR2 FQNEAQ. The CDR3, as DNA: TGTGCCAGCAGCCCCCGGGACTTCACCTACGAGCAGTACTTC. Translated: CASSPRDFTYEQYF.

The rearrangement links TRBV27 to TRBJ2-3; 8 nucleotides agree with TRBD2. The CDR3 has 15 residues. The ends lost 5 bases at V and 5 bases at J; junction bases unmatched: 9. CDR1 is MNHEY, CDR2 SMNVEV, per germline (reference sequence). This chain's CDR3 is CASSDRGGFGDTQYF. The CDR3 nucleotides are TGTGCCAGCAGTGATCGCGGGGGGTTTGGAGATACGCAGTATTTT.

V and J are TRBV18 and TRBJ1-1; D is possibly TRBD1 (5 bases). Germline CDR1 reads KGHSH; CDR2 reads LQKENI. The CDR3 has 15 amino acids. V lost 1 base, J lost 4 bases, and 13 bases lay in between. The CDR3 sequence is CASSPLAGDATEAFF. The CDR3 coding sequence is TGTGCCAGCTCACCACTGGCGGGGGACGCCACTGAAGCTTTCTTT.

The chain recombines TRBV28 with TRBJ1-5; D perhaps matches TRBD1 (6 bases). The CDR3 loop spans 15 amino acids. V was shortened by 3 bases and J by 4 bases, with 13 bases between the two germline ends. Germline values: CDR1 MDHEN, CDR2 SYDVKM. CDR3 in amino acids: CASSFNTGTNQPQHF. The CDR3 coding sequence is TGTGCCAGCAGTTTTAACACAGGGACAAATCAGCCCCAGCATTTT.

V usage is TRBV4-3 and J usage is TRBJ1-4, with 12 bases aligning to TRBD1. This CDR3 contains 17 residues. The V segment lost 0 bases and the J segment 7 bases; nucleotides outside the gene matches: 6. Germline loops: CDR1 LGHNA, CDR2 YSLEER. The CDR3 sequence is CASSQDLGTGGSEKLFF. Here the CDR3 DNA reads TGCGCCAGCAGCCAAGATCTAGGGACAGGGGGCAGTGAAAAACTGTTTTTT.

This clone is a singleton in its sample. The sample has other DNA sequences that encode this CDR3 too. The J gene is TRBJ1-1, the V gene TRBV7-3; D may be TRBD1 (6 bases). Trimming shortened V by 5 bases and J by 1 base, and 8 bases separated the two germline ends. The CDR3 consists of 13 residues. The germline V gene encodes CDR1 SGHTA and CDR2 FQGTGA. CDR3 coding DNA: TGTGCCAGCAGCCTACAGGGGAACACTGAAGCTTTCTTT. Translating it yields CASSLQGNTEAFF.

As for this clone: An end of the junction does not agree with germline; a read error may underlie this. This chain links TRBV7-9 with TRBJ2-5; D is unresolved. The germline CDR1 and CDR2 sequences are SEHNR and FQNEAQ (reference sequence). The CDR3 spans 15 residues. DNA for the CDR3: TGTGCCAGCAGCTTAGCGGATTACTACCAAGGGACCCAGTACTTC. Protein: CASSLADYYQGTQYF.

The chain is built from TRBV19 and TRBJ1-1; 10 nucleotides agree with TRBD1. CDR3 length: 13 amino acids. V trimming: 7 bases; J trimming: 6 bases; junction bases outside the gene matches: 5. Germline lookup yields CDR1 LNHDA and CDR2 SQIVND (reference sequence). The CDR3 reads CASMETGGSEAFF. The CDR3 coding sequence is TGTGCCAGTATGGAGACAGGGGGCTCTGAAGCTTTCTTT.

The chain uses TRBV4-2 and TRBJ2-7, with a tentative D call TRBD1 (5 bases). This CDR3 region has 18 residues. CDR1 is LGHNA, CDR2 YNFKEQ, per germline. Trimming removed 1 base from V and 4 bases from J, with 23 bases in between. CDR3 protein: CASSQAQGSAHKLYEQYF. CDR3 sequence (DNA): TGTGCCAGCAGCCAAGCCCAGGGATCGGCTCACAAATTATACGAGCAGTACTTC.

The chain has TRBV9 and TRBJ1-5, with 9 bases that match TRBD1. Germline lookup yields CDR1 SGDLS and CDR2 YYNGEE. The CDR3 spans 16 residues. V shed 4 bases and J 0 bases; nucleotides not matched to a gene: 5. Written as DNA, the CDR3 is TGTGCCAGCAGCCCGGGACAGGGTTATAGCAATCAGCCCCAGCATTTT. Residues: CASSPGQGYSNQPQHF.

V and J are TRBV29-1 and TRBJ2-1, with TRBD1 identical over 9 bases. This CDR3 has 14 amino acids. The V gene end was trimmed by 7 bases and the J gene end by 2 bases; junction bases not matched to a gene: 6. From germline, CDR1 is SQVTM and CDR2 ANQGSEA. CDR3 residues: CSASGTGPYNEQFF. DNA of the CDR3: TGCAGCGCCTCCGGGACAGGGCCCTACAATGAGCAGTTCTTC.

V and J are TRBV7-9 and TRBJ1-2, with TRBD1 matching over 7 bases. CDR1 is SEHNR, CDR2 FQNEAQ, per germline (reference sequence). The CDR3 extends over 17 amino acids. The V and J ends lost 0 bases and 7 bases, in that order; junction bases with no gene match: 14. The CDR3 bases are TGTGCCAGCAGCTTAGCAGGGGGTGACAGGGTCGGTATTGGCTACACCTTC. Translating gives CASSLAGGDRVGIGYTF.

The chain uses TRBV11-2 and TRBJ2-5; tentatively, D is TRBD2 (6 bases). Germline V gives CDR1 SGHAT, CDR2 FQNNGV. V lost 3 bases and J 5 bases, leaving 16 bases between the germline ends. The CDR3 sequence is 15 residues long. The CDR3 sequence: CASSFQPPGGETQYF. The CDR3 DNA sequence: TGTGCCAGCAGCTTCCAACCGCCTGGAGGGGAGACCCAGTACTTC.

This chain connects TRBV2 to TRBJ2-1; D perhaps matches TRBD1 (5 bases). The CDR3 extends over 12 amino acids. Germline V CDR1 and CDR2: SNHLY, FYNNEI. V was shortened by 7 bases and J by 9 bases, with 13 bases between the two germline ends. The CDR3: CASTPDIREQFF. Written as DNA, the CDR3 is TGTGCCAGCACCCCGGACATCCGTGAGCAGTTCTTC.

The rearrangement uses TRBV29-1 and TRBJ1-2; D not certain. V was pared by 3 bases and J by 4 bases, with 12 bases between. In germline, CDR1 is SQVTM, CDR2 ANQGSEA. The CDR3 length is 13 residues. The CDR3: CSVDRGGPYGYTF. CDR3 sequence (DNA): TGCAGCGTTGACCGGGGAGGACCCTATGGCTACACCTTC.

CDR3 nucleotides: TGTGCCAGCACTGAGGCTGGCTATGGCTACACCTTC. Translation: CASTEAGYGYTF. The chain has TRBV6-1 and TRBJ1-2; D is unclear. Trimming pared 7 bases from V and 4 bases from J, leaving 10 bases between. The CDR3 consists of 12 residues. Germline assignment: CDR1 MNHNS and CDR2 SASEGT.